Presented here are 31 T cell receptor beta chains from one specimen sequenced in a study of control samples from healthy donors and cancer patients. Sequencing used immunoSEQ multiplex PCR; TCRdb keeps in-frame clones, though not all of them. The sample has about 49,000 clones; 80% to 90% are singletons. The sequencing sample was made of PBMCs. The receptors were sampled from a woman in her forties or fifties with lung cancer.

The genes are TRBV27 and TRBJ2-7; D remains ambiguous. This CDR3 is 13 amino acids long. Trimming stripped 4 bases from V and 3 bases from J, with 10 bases between. Germline CDR1 reads MNHEY; CDR2 reads SMNVEV (reference sequence). CDR3 sequence: CASSSPRVYEQYF. The CDR3 DNA reads as TGTGCCAGCAGTTCTCCAAGGGTCTACGAGCAGTACTTC.

The gene calls are TRBV9 and TRBJ1-2; TRBD1 might be the D (5 bases). The V and J ends lost 6 bases and 2 bases respectively, with 11 bases between them. Germline CDR1 SGDLS, CDR2 YYNGEE. This CDR3 contains 13 residues. This CDR3 reads CASTPGTNYGYTF. The CDR3 DNA is TGTGCCAGCACCCCGGGGACGAACTATGGCTACACCTTC.

The J gene is TRBJ2-7, the V gene TRBV25-1; D possibly corresponds to TRBD2 (6 bases). Trimming cost V 1 base and J 4 bases, with 14 bases left between them. The germline gives CDR1 MGHDK, CDR2 SYGVNS. The CDR3 spans 15 residues. CDR3 sequence reads: CASSEWETSAYEQYF. CDR3 nucleotide sequence: TGTGCCAGCAGTGAATGGGAGACTAGTGCTTACGAGCAGTACTTC.

The rearrangement joins TRBV5-1 to TRBJ2-3; TRBD2 agrees at 7 bases. CDR3 size: 18 residues. Unmatched junction bases numbered 12, after V lost 0 bases and J lost 2 bases. Germline CDR1 and CDR2: SGHRS and YFSETQ. In DNA form, the CDR3 reads TGCGCCAGCAGCTTGGCGAGGCCCGGGACTAAACTCACAGATACGCAGTATTTT. Its translation: CASSLARPGTKLTDTQYF.

This chain links TRBV4-1 with TRBJ1-3; 8 positions agree with TRBD1. This CDR3 is built from 16 residues. With V trimmed by 2 bases and J by 2 bases, 5 bases remained unmatched. Looked up from germline, CDR1 is MGHRA and CDR2 is YSYEKL. CDR3 DNA sequence: TGCGCCAGCAGCCAACCGACAGGGGACGCTGGAAACACCATATATTTT. It is translated as CASSQPTGDAGNTIYF.

The chain uses TRBV7-2 and TRBJ1-1; 7 bases map to TRBD1. This CDR3 is built from 13 residues. Germline CDR1 is SGHTA and CDR2 is FQGNSA. Trimming cost V 6 bases and J 2 bases; bases outside gene matches: 3. CDR3 nucleotide sequence: TGTGCCAGCAGTCGACAGGGAAACACTGAAGCTTTCTTT. This sequence encodes CASSRQGNTEAFF. Filled out from reference TRBV7-2 and TRBJ1-1, the complete variable domain reads GAGVSQSPSNKVTEKGKDVELRCDPISGHTALYWYRQSLGQGLEFLIYFQGNSAPDKSGLPSDRFSAERTGGSVSTLTIQRTQQEDSAVYLCASSRQGNTEAFFGQGTRLTVV.

The chain uses TRBV27 and TRBJ1-6, with a possible D match to TRBD1 (5 bases). Per the germline V gene, CDR1 is MNHEY and CDR2 is SMNVEV (reference sequence). The CDR3 contains 14 residues. V lost 3 bases and J 5 bases, leaving 8 bases between the germline ends. This chain's CDR3 is CASSFQGHNSPLHF. CDR3 bases: TGTGCCAGCAGTTTCCAGGGACATAATTCACCCCTCCACTTT.

This sequence joins TRBV5-4 and TRBJ2-7; D call uncertain. Germline V gene sequence: CDR1 SGHNT, CDR2 YYREEE (reference sequence). CDR3 length: 16 amino acids. Trimming took off 2 bases at V and 0 bases at J, with 15 bases between the two ends. The CDR3 bases are TGTGCCAGCAGCTTCTCAGCAACAGAGTACTCCTACGAGCAGTACTTC. This translates into CASSFSATEYSYEQYF.

Worth noting for this clone: Other DNA variants within this sample encode the same CDR3. J is TRBJ1-4 and V is TRBV7-2; 10 positions agree with TRBD1. Losses at the gene ends were 0 bases for V and 7 bases for J; bases not matched to a gene: 5. Per the germline V gene, CDR1 is SGHTA and CDR2 is FQGNSA. The CDR3 is 16 residues long. The CDR3 DNA follows: TGTGCCAGCAGCTTAGCGAGGACAGGGGGATCTGAAAAACTGTTTTTT. Translating it yields CASSLARTGGSEKLFF.

This chain joins TRBV7-9 and TRBJ2-7, with TRBD1 as a possible D gene (6 bases). V gave up 5 bases and J gave up 2 bases, with 16 bases separating them. The CDR3 covers 15 residues. Looked up from germline, CDR1 is SEHNR and CDR2 is FQNEAQ (reference sequence). CDR3 in amino acids: CASSLTGTSAYEQYF. CDR3 in DNA: TGTGCCAGCAGCCTAACCGGGACATCCGCCTACGAGCAGTACTTC.

This clone was recorded only once. This sequence joins TRBV5-4 and TRBJ2-7; the D gene is possibly TRBD1 (5 bases). Germline V gene sequence: CDR1 SGHNT, CDR2 YYREEE (reference sequence). The CDR3 contains 13 residues. The V and J ends lost 4 bases and 4 bases respectively, with 12 bases between them. The CDR3 loop is CASSPDTSYEQYF. The CDR3 bases are TGTGCCAGCAGCCCGGACACTTCTTACGAGCAGTACTTC.

The CDR3 coding sequence is TGTGCCAGCAGTTTAGCCGGGACAGGGGTATATGGCTACACCTTC. The encoded protein is CASSLAGTGVYGYTF. V and J are TRBV27 and TRBJ1-2; 10 bases agree with TRBD1. The CDR3 extends over 15 amino acids. Germline assignment: CDR1 MNHEY and CDR2 SMNVEV (reference sequence). Trimming removed 2 bases from V and 5 bases from J; junction bases left unmatched: 5.

A few counts support this clone. The chain couples TRBV7-8 to TRBJ1-1; 9 nucleotides match TRBD1. Unmatched junction bases numbered 6, after V lost 6 bases and J lost 1 base. Per the germline V gene, CDR1 is SGHVS and CDR2 is FQNEAQ. This CDR3 contains 15 residues. CDR3 nucleotide sequence: TGTGCCAGCAGGCCCGGGACAGGGAGGAACACTGAAGCTTTCTTT. Protein: CASRPGTGRNTEAFF.

As DNA, the CDR3 is TGTGCCTGGAGCCCCCCCGACGACTCCGAAAAACTGTTTTTT. Its protein product is CAWSPPDDSEKLFF. The chain has TRBV30 and TRBJ1-4, with D unclear. CDR3 length: 14 amino acids. CDR1 is GTSNPN, CDR2 SVGIG, per germline (reference sequence). Trimming left V 3 bases short and J 8 bases short, with 16 bases between.

The chain carries TRBV4-2 and TRBJ1-5; D not resolved. V was cut by 0 bases and J by 0 bases, with 6 bases left in between. CDR1 and CDR2 (germline): LGHNA, YNFKEQ. The CDR3 loop spans 15 amino acids. CDR3 amino acids: CASSQETASNQPQHF. The DNA for the CDR3 is TGTGCCAGCAGCCAAGAAACAGCTAGCAATCAGCCCCAGCATTTT.

The chain combines TRBV6-5 with TRBJ2-7; D is unresolved. The CDR3 consists of 16 residues. Per germline, CDR1 MNHEY and CDR2 SVGAGI. V shed 0 bases and J shed 2 bases, with 14 bases lying between them. Written as DNA, the CDR3 is TGTGCCAGCAGTTACTCGGGCGAAAGACCCACCTACGAGCAGTACTTC. Translating it yields CASSYSGERPTYEQYF.

V is TRBV27 and J is TRBJ1-4; 8 nucleotides line up with TRBD1. Germline V gene sequence: CDR1 MNHEY, CDR2 SMNVEV (reference sequence). Unmatched junction bases numbered 3, after V lost 5 bases and J lost 10 bases. The CDR3 length is 12 residues. The chain's CDR3 is CASSLTGGKLFF. CDR3 sequence (DNA): TGTGCCAGCAGTCTTACAGGGGGAAAACTGTTTTTT.

J is TRBJ1-4 and V is TRBV7-2; 9 bases are shared with TRBD1. Germline lookup yields CDR1 SGHTA and CDR2 FQGNSA. Losses at the gene ends were 2 bases for V and 2 bases for J; bases not matched to a gene: 6. This CDR3 is 17 amino acids long. The CDR3 is CASSLQTGGLTNEKLFF. The CDR3 coding sequence is TGTGCCAGCAGCTTACAGACAGGGGGTCTTACTAATGAAAAACTGTTTTTT.

The chain couples TRBV5-4 to TRBJ1-2; the D gene is possibly TRBD1 (6 bases). In germline, CDR1 is SGHNT, CDR2 YYREEE (reference sequence). This CDR3 region has 15 residues. V was shortened by 4 bases and J by 6 bases, with 19 bases between the two germline ends. CDR3: CASSPGAGQFNGYTF. DNA for the CDR3: TGTGCCAGCAGCCCAGGGGCGGGTCAGTTTAATGGCTACACCTTC.

The gene calls are TRBV6-5 and TRBJ1-1; 7 positions match TRBD1. The CDR3 consists of 14 residues. CDR1 is MNHEY and CDR2 is SVGAGI in the germline V gene. The ends lost 8 bases at V and 1 base at J; junction bases unmatched: 7. This chain's CDR3 is CASSSYRGNTEAFF. The CDR3 DNA is TGTGCCAGCTCTTCCTACAGGGGGAACACTGAAGCTTTCTTT.

The chain carries TRBV6-2 or TRBV6-3 and TRBJ1-2, with TRBD1 as a possible D gene (6 bases). The CDR3 runs to 17 residues. Germline V gene data show CDR1 as MNHEY and CDR2 as SVGEGT. V lost 0 bases and J 1 base, leaving 15 bases between the germline ends. CDR3 in amino acids: CASSYSIAGALNYGYTF. CDR3 DNA sequence: TGTGCCAGCAGTTACTCGATTGCAGGGGCACTTAACTATGGCTACACCTTC.

V gene TRBV6-5 combines with J gene TRBJ1-2, with D possibly matching TRBD1 (6 bases). Trimming pared 7 bases from V and 8 bases from J, leaving 14 bases between. Germline V gene data show CDR1 as MNHEY and CDR2 as SVGAGI. This CDR3 comprises 12 residues. The CDR3 nucleotides read TGTGCCAGCAACGAAGGGGGGAACGGCTACACCTTC. Translation: CASNEGGNGYTF.

The chain combines TRBV18 with TRBJ1-3; no firm D call. Germline V gene sequence: CDR1 KGHSH, CDR2 LQKENI. The CDR3 contains 14 residues. V was trimmed by 3 bases and J by 2 bases, leaving 8 bases between them. The CDR3 reads CASSPLIAGNTIYF. The CDR3 DNA is TGTGCCAGCTCACCCCTGATCGCTGGAAACACCATATATTTT.

The chain has TRBV5-5 and TRBJ2-7; possible D gene TRBD2, 5 bases. CDR1 SGHKS and CDR2 YYEKEE come from the germline V gene (reference sequence). The V and J ends lost 2 bases and 0 bases respectively, with 6 bases between them. The CDR3 is 13 amino acids. CDR3 coding DNA: TGTGCCAGCAGCTTCCGGGACTCCTACGAGCAGTACTTC. It translates to CASSFRDSYEQYF.

The V gene is TRBV6-4, the J gene TRBJ2-2; D gene unclear. The length of the CDR3 is 14 residues. Trimming shortened V by 3 bases and J by 5 bases, and 10 bases separated the two germline ends. CDR1 and CDR2 (germline): MRHNA, SNTAGT. The CDR3: CASSEVWYTGELFF. The CDR3 nucleotides read TGTGCCAGCAGTGAAGTTTGGTATACCGGGGAGCTGTTTTTT.

This chain links TRBV7-9 with TRBJ2-7; D remains unclear. CDR1 is SEHNR, CDR2 FQNEAQ, per germline (reference sequence). Deletions cut 5 bases from V and 9 bases from J, with 14 bases between. This CDR3 is 12 amino acids long. CDR3 bases: TGTGCCAGCAGCGACTGGGCTTTCGGGCAGTACTTC. Translation gives CASSDWAFGQYF.

This chain joins TRBV7-9 and TRBJ1-2; possibly TRBD1 for D (5 bases). V lost 0 bases, J lost 3 bases, and 11 bases lay in between. Looked up from germline, CDR1 is SEHNR and CDR2 is FQNEAQ (reference sequence). The CDR3 contains 15 residues. CDR3 sequence: CASSLAERGHYGYTF. The CDR3 DNA reads as TGTGCCAGCAGCTTAGCGGAACGGGGCCACTATGGCTACACCTTC.

With respect to this clone: This CDR3 is also generated by other DNA sequences in the sample. The rearrangement uses TRBV5-1 and TRBJ1-1, with D perhaps matching TRBD1 (6 bases). Germline V lookup: CDR1 SGHRS, CDR2 YFSETQ. Trimming removed 5 bases from V and 2 bases from J, with 10 bases in between. The CDR3 is 13 amino acids. The CDR3 nucleotides read TGCGCCAGCAGGCAGACAGGTAACACTGAAGCTTTCTTT. Protein product: CASRQTGNTEAFF. The complete variable domain, with remaining parts taken from reference TRBV5-1 and TRBJ1-1, reads KAGVTQTPRYLIKTRGQQVTLSCSPISGHRSVSWYQQTPGQGLQFLFEYFSETQRNKGNFPGRFSGRQFSNSRSEMNVSTLELGDSALYLCASRQTGNTEAFFGQGTRLTVV.

The chain joins TRBV2 to TRBJ1-1; D uncertain. The CDR3 covers 17 residues. Germline V gene sequence: CDR1 SNHLY, CDR2 FYNNEI. Trimming stripped 2 bases from V and 0 bases from J, with 16 bases between. The CDR3 region has the DNA TGTGCCAGCAGTGAACGAAGATCTGTAGTCATGAACACTGAAGCTTTCTTT. Protein sequence: CASSERRSVVMNTEAFF.

The rearrangement uses TRBV4-2 and TRBJ1-5; D not certain. V lost 3 bases, J lost 7 bases, and 10 bases lay in between. The CDR3 sequence is 13 residues long. The germline V gene has CDR1 LGHNA and CDR2 YNFKEQ. The DNA of the CDR3 is TGTGCCAGCAGCCAGGACCAAGGACAGCCCCAGCATTTT. Its protein product is CASSQDQGQPQHF.

The J gene is TRBJ1-1, the V gene TRBV19; D is possibly TRBD1 (5 bases). The V end lost 7 bases, the J end lost 4 bases, and 13 bases lay between the germline ends. The germline gives CDR1 LNHDA, CDR2 SQIVND (reference sequence). There are 13 residues in the CDR3. This CDR3 reads CASKRGVGTEAFF. Here the CDR3 DNA reads TGTGCCAGTAAGAGGGGAGTGGGCACTGAAGCTTTCTTT.